This TCR beta chain derives from a study of breast tumors, draining lymph nodes, adjacent tissues. TCRdb processed the multiplex PCR reads anew with MiXCR; each CDR3 protein has one entry. The table shows 85,000 to 130,000 distinct CDR3 sequences, with 20% to 25% occurring only once. Breast cancer patients provided tissue from their axillary draining lymph nodes. Germline CDR1 reads SGHNT; CDR2 reads YYREEE (reference sequence). This CDR3 has 14 residues. Trimming left V 5 bases short and J 6 bases short, with 16 bases between. This clonotype has more than one count but fewer than ten. Antigen specificity is unknown. The study's findings and limits: Luminal-like breast cancer showed significantly higher tumor–nontumor repertoire similarity than basal-like. Tumor repertoires ranked between lymph nodes and nontumor tissue in diversity, with V and J gene preferences. Data only fit, rather than demonstrated, lymph node origin of most tumor T cells.

V is TRBV5-4 and J is TRBJ2-3, with D tentatively TRBD1 or TRBD2 (5 bases each). Input material: axillary lymph node tissue. The receptor's source is a female donor with breast cancer. Some clones in this sample may be carry-over from other donors' samples. For the CDR3, the DNA is TGTGCCAGCAGGACTGGGACGCCGAGGGATACGCAGTATTTT. It encodes CASRTGTPRDTQYF.